The clone carrying this T cell receptor (beta chain) was seen repeatedly, ten times or more. Its antigen is unknown. Arm-PCR of CDR3 regions and iRepertoire HTBI primers were used to build TCR beta libraries. TCRdb reprocessed the multiplex PCR reads via MiXCR and lists one record per CDR3 protein. The table records 300,000 to 450,000 distinct CDR3 sequences, about 16% of them present only once. As to time point: newly diagnosed GD, antithyroid drugs for less than 3 months. TCR sequences were obtained from RNA taken from PBMCs. The authors diagnosed Graves' disease using American Thyroid Association guidelines. Germline loops: CDR1 GTSNPN, CDR2 SVGIG (reference sequence). CDR3 size: 13 residues. The data originate from a study of regulatory T cells in long-lasting Graves disease. Study conclusions and caveats: Persistent disease showed a preference for TRBV28, TRBJ1-2 and TRBJ2-5. Patients with persistent Graves' had lower TCR diversity than newly diagnosed patients.

The sequence derives from a female donor with Graves disease. The rearrangement uses TRBV30 and TRBJ1-5; TRBD1 matches at 8 bases. Here the sequenced sample was peripheral blood mononuclear cells (PBMCs), taken at new diagnosis, from a patient treated with antithyroid drugs. CDR3 in amino acids: CGIGQGPNQPQHF. CDR3 in DNA: TGTGGTATAGGACAGGGCCCGAATCAGCCCCAGCATTTT.